The clone carrying this TCR beta chain was observed at least ten times. This specimen comes from a study of CD8 T cells in ankylosing spondylitis. Looked up from germline, CDR1 is DFQATT and CDR2 is SNEGSKA (reference sequence). The CDR3 covers 14 residues. V was pared by 6 bases and J by 7 bases, with 19 bases between. TCRdb fed the 5' RACE reads into MiXCR, producing one record per CDR3 protein. The data show some 250,000 distinct CDR3 sequences, about 9.1% seen once. This clonotype originated in a male donor with ankylosing spondylitis or in good health (not recorded which). The chain couples TRBV20-1 to TRBJ2-1; D is tentatively TRBD1 or TRBD2 (6 bases each). The sequenced sample consisted of blood, either unsorted or a sorted T cell fraction (not recorded which). The CDR3 region has the DNA TGCAGTGCCTACGGGGGCAATATAGGAAATGAGCAGTTCTTC. It specifies CSAYGGNIGNEQFF.